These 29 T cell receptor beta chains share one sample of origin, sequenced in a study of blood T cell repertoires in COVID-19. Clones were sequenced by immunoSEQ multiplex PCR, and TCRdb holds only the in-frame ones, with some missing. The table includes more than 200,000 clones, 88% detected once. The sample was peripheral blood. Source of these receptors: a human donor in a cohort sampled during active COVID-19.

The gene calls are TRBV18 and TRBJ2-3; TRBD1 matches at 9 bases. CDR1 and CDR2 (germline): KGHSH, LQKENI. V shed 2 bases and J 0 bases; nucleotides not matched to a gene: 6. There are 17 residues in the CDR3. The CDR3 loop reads CASSPNRGLSSTDTQYF. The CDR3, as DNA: TGTGCCAGCTCACCAAACAGGGGGCTTTCCAGCACAGATACGCAGTATTTT.

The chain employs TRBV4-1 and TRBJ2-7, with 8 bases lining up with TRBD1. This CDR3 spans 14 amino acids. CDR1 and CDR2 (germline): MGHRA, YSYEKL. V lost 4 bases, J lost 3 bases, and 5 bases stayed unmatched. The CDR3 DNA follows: TGCGCCAGCAGCCCTGGACAGGGAAACTACGAGCAGTACTTC. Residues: CASSPGQGNYEQYF.

CDR3 protein: CAASLGGNEQYF. The DNA for the CDR3 is TGTGCCGCCTCCCTCGGGGGTAACGAGCAGTACTTC. V usage is TRBV7-3 and J usage is TRBJ2-7, with D perhaps TRBD2 (6 bases). V lost 11 bases, J lost 5 bases, and 16 bases lay in between. The CDR3 consists of 12 residues. Germline CDR1 and CDR2: SGHTA and FQGTGA. Complete variable domain (other parts from reference TRBV7-3 and TRBJ2-7): GAGVSQTPSNKVTEKGKYVELRCDPISGHTALYWYRQSLGQGPEFLIYFQGTGAADDSGLPNDRFFAVRPEGSVSTLKIQRTERGDSAVYLCAASLGGNEQYFGPGTRLTVT.

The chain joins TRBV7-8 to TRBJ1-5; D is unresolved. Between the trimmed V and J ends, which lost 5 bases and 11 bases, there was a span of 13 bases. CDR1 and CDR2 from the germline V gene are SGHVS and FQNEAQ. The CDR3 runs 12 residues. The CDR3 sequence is CASSPAGGAQHF. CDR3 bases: TGTGCCAGCAGCCCCGCGGGTGGGGCCCAGCATTTT.

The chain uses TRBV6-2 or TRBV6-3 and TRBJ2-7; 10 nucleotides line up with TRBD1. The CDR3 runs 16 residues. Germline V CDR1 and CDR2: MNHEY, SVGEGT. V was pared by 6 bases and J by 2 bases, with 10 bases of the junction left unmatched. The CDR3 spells CASSQGQGSWAYEQYF. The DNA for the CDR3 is TGTGCCAGCAGCCAGGGACAGGGGTCGTGGGCCTACGAGCAGTACTTC.

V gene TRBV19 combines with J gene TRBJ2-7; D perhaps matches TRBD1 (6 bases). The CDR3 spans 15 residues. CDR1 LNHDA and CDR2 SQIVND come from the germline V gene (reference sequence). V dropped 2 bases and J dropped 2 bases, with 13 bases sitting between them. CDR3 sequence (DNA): TGTGCCAGTAGTATATCAGGGGAAGGCCCCTACGAGCAGTACTTC. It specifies CASSISGEGPYEQYF.

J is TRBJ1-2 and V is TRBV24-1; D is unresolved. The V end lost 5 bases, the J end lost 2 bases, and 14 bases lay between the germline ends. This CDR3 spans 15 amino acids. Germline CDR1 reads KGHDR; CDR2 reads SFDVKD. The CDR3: CATSGAAGTNYGYTF. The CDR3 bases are TGTGCCACCAGTGGAGCGGCAGGAACAAACTATGGCTACACCTTC.

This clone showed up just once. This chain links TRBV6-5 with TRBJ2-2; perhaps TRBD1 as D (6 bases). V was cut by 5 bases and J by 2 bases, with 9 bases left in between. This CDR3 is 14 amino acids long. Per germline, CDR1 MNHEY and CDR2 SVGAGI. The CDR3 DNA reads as TGTGCCAGCAGTCAGGACAGTAACACCGGGGAGCTGTTTTTT. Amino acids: CASSQDSNTGELFF.

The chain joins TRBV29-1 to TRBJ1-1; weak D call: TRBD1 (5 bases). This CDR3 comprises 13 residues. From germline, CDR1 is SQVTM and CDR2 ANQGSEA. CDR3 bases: TGCAGAGTTAAGGGACGGGGGAGCACTGAAGCTTTCTTT. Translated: CRVKGRGSTEAFF.

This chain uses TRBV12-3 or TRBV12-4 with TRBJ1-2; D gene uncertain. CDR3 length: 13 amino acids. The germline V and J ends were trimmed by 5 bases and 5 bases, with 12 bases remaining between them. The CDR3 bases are TGTGCCAGCAGTCCCGAACTGGAGTATGGCTACACCTTC. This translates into CASSPELEYGYTF.

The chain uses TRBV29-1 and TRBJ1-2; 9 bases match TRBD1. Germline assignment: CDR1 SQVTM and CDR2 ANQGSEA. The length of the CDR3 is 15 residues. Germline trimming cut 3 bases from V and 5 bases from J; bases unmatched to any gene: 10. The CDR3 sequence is CSVEGDRVGRYGYTF. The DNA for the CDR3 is TGCAGCGTTGAGGGGGACAGGGTGGGGAGATATGGCTACACCTTC.

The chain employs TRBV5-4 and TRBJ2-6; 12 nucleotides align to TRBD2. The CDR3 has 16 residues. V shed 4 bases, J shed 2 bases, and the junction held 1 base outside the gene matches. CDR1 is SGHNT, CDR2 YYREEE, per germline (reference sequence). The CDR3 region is CASSRTSGTGANVLTF. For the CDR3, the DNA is TGTGCCAGCAGCAGGACTAGCGGGACTGGGGCCAACGTCCTGACTTTC. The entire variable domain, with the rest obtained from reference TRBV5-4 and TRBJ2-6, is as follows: ETGVTQSPTHLIKTRGQQVTLRCSSQSGHNTVSWYQQALGQGPQFIFQYYREEENGRGNFPPRFSGLQFPNYSSELNVNALELDDSALYLCASSRTSGTGANVLTFGAGSRLTVL.

CDR3 sequence (DNA): TGTGCCAGCAGCTTGAAGGGGGCCAAGAGCGGCGAGCAGTACTTC. Translation: CASSLKGAKSGEQYF. This chain connects TRBV5-4 to TRBJ2-7; 7 bases fit TRBD1. This CDR3 region has 15 residues. Germline V gene sequence: CDR1 SGHNT, CDR2 YYREEE (reference sequence). V shed 1 base, J shed 6 bases, and the junction held 10 bases outside the gene matches.

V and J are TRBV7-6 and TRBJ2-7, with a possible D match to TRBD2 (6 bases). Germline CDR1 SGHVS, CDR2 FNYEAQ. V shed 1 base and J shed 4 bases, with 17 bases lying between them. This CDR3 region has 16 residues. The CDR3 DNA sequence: TGTGCCAGCAGCTTAGGGGCGGCGGGAAGGGAATACGAGCAGTACTTC. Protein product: CASSLGAAGREYEQYF.

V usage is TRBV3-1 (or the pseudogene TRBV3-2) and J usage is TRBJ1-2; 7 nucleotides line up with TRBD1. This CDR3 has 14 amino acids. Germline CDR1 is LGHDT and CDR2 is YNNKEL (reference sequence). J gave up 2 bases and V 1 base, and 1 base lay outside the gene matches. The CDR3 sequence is CASSQGDRNYGYTF. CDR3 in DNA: TGTGCCAGCAGCCAAGGGGACAGAAACTATGGCTACACCTTC.

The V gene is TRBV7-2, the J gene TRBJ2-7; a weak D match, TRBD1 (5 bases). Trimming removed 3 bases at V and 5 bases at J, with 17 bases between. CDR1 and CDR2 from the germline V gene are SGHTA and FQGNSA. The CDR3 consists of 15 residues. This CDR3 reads CASSFSRGRANEQYF. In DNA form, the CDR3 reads TGTGCCAGCAGCTTTAGTAGAGGCAGGGCCAACGAGCAGTACTTC.

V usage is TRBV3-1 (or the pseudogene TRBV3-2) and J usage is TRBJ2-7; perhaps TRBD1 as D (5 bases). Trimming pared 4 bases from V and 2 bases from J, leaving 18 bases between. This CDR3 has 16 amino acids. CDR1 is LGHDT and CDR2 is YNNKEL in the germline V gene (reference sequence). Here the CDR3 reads CASSPRVSGRAYEQYF. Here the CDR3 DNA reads TGTGCCAGCAGCCCCCGTGTATCGGGCAGGGCCTACGAGCAGTACTTC.

The CDR3 reads CASSYARDGNQPQHF. As DNA, the CDR3 is TGTGCCAGCAGTTACGCCAGGGATGGTAATCAGCCCCAGCATTTT. V and J are TRBV6-2 or TRBV6-3 and TRBJ1-5; TRBD1 might be the D (5 bases). Between the trimmed V and J ends, which lost 2 bases and 4 bases, there was a span of 12 bases. This CDR3 is 15 amino acids long. Germline CDR1 and CDR2: MNHEY and SVGEGT.

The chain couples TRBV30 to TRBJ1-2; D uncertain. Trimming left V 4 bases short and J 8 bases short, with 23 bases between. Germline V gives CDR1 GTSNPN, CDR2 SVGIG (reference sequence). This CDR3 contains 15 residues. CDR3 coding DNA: TGTGCCTGGATCTTCATGTGGAACAGCCCGGAAGGCTACACCTTC. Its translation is CAWIFMWNSPEGYTF.

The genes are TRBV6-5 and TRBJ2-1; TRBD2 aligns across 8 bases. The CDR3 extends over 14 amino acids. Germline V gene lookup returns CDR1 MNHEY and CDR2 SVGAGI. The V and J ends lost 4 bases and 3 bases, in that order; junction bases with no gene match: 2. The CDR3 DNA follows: TGTGCCAGCAGTTTTAGCGGGATCTACAATGAGCAGTTCTTC. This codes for CASSFSGIYNEQFF.

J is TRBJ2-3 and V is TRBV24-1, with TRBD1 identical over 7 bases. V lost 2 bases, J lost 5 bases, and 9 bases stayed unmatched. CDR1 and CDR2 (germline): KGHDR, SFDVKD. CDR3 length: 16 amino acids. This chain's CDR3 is CATSDSGTGDGDTQYF. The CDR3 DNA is TGTGCCACCAGTGATTCTGGAACAGGGGACGGAGATACGCAGTATTTT.

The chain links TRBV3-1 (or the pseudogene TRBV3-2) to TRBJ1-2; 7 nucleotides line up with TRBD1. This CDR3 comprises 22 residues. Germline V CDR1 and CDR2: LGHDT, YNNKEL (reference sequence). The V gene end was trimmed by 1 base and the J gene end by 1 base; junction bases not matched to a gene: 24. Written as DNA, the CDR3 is TGTGCCAGCAGCCAAGGTGCGTCAACAGGGGCTCGCCGTCACACATATAACTATGGCTACACCTTC. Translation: CASSQGASTGARRHTYNYGYTF.

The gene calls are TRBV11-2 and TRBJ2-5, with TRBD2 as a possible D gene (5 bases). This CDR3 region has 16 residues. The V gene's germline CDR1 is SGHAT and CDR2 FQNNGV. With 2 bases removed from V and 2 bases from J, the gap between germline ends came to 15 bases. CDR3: CASSLIETNLQETQYF. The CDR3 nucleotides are TGTGCCAGCAGCTTAATTGAGACTAACCTTCAAGAGACCCAGTACTTC.

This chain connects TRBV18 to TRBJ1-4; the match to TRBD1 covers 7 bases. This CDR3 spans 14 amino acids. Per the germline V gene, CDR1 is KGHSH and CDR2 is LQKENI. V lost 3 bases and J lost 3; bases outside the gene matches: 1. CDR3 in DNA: TGTGCCAGCTCACCGGACAGGTCTAATGAAAAACTGTTTTTT. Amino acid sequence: CASSPDRSNEKLFF.

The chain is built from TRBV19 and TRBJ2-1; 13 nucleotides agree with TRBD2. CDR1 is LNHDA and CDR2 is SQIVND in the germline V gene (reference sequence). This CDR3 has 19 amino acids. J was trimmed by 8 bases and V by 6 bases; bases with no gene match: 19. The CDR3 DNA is TGTGCCAGTAGACTCTTACTAGCGGGAGGGCCTAGGGTGGGAGATGAGCAGTTCTTC. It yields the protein CASRLLLAGGPRVGDEQFF.

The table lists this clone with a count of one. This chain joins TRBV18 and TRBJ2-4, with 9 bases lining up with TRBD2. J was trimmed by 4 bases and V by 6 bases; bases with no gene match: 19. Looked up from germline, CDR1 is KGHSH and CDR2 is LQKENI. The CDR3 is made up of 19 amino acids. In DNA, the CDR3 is TGTGCCAGCTCGCCGGATTTGGGGAATAGCGGGAGTCCTAAAAACATTCAGTACTTC. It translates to CASSPDLGNSGSPKNIQYF.

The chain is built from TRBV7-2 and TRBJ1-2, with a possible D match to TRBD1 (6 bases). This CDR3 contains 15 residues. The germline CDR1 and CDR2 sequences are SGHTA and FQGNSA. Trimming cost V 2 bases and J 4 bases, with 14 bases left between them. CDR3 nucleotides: TGTGCCAGCAGCTTATCTGCACAGGGAGTCTATGGCTACACCTTC. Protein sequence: CASSLSAQGVYGYTF.

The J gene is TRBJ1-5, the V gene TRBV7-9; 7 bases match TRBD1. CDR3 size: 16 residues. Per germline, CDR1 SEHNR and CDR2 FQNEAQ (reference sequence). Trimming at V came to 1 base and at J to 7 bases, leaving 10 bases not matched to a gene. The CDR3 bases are TGTGCCAGCAGCTTAGGTGAGGGGACAGAGGACCAGCCCCAGCATTTT. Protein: CASSLGEGTEDQPQHF.

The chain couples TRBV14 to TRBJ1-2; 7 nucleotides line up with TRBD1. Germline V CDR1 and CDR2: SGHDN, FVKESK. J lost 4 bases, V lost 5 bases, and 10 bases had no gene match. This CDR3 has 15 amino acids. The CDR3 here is CASSSKPAGGYGYTF. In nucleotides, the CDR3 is TGTGCCAGCAGCTCAAAGCCCGCAGGGGGCTATGGCTACACCTTC.